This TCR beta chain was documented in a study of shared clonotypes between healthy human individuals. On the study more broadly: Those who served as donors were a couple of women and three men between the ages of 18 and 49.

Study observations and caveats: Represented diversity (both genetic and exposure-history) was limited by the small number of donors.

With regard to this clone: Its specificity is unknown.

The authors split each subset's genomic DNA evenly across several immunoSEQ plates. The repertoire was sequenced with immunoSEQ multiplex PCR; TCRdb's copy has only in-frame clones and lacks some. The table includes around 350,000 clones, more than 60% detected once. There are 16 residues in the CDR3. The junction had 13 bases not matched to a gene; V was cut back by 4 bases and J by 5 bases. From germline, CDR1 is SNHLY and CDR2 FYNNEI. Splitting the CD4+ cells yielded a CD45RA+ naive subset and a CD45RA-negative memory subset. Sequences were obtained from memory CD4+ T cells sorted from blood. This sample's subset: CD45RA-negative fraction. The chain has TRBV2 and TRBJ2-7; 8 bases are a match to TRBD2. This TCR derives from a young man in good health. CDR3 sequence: CASSAASGSLSHEQYF. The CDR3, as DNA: TGTGCCAGCAGTGCGGCCAGCGGGAGTCTTTCCCACGAGCAGTACTTC.